This TCR beta chain was identified in a study of blood T cell repertoires in COVID-19. Study information: Sites across the United States, Italy and Spain contributed samples from acute and convalescent COVID-19. PBMCs, B-cell-depleted T cells, or T cells were the source of the cDNA or gDNA that made up the material.

The study assigned cohorts using participant-reported clinical history. Under the authors' procedure: Researchers report that nucleated cell counts were estimated from reference gene primer amplification. TCRdb's table, derived via immunoSEQ multiplex PCR, lists solely in-frame clones and lacks some. V and J calls and clone size come straight from that table; D and trimming were deduced from the DNA. The top ten hold roughly 1.8% of the sample, which has more than 200,000 clones, more than 80% seen once. CDR1 is PRHDT and CDR2 is FYEKMQ in the germline V gene (reference sequence). The CDR3 has 15 amino acids. The ends were cut back, 0 bases at V and 5 bases at J, with 13 bases in the middle.

The material sequenced was PBMCs or T cells enriched from blood (not recorded which). V is TRBV13 and J is TRBJ1-1; a weak D match, TRBD1 (5 bases). The receptor's source is a man aged 55-75 years who had recovered from COVID-19. In DNA, the CDR3 is TGTGCCAGCAGCTTAGGCTTGGGACTTGAGACTGAAGCTTTCTTT. It codes for CASSLGLGLETEAFF.